These T cell receptor beta chains were read from a single sample in a study of blood T cell repertoires in COVID-19. Only in-frame clones appear in the TCRdb table, and some are missing; sequencing was by immunoSEQ multiplex PCR. The data contain approximately 170,000 clones, approximately 86% of them seen just once; the ten biggest clones take up 6.9%. Sequencing input: peripheral blood. These receptors came from a man older than 75 with COVID-19, enrolled during active disease. CDR3s include the opening cysteine and the closing phenylalanine or tryptophan. The D gene is left open where the match is weak. Part of the rows lack a size; the others show once, few, many or a class for expanded clones.

d_gene	len	abundance	v_gene	j_gene	CDR3aa	CDR3nt
-	14	-	TRBV28	TRBJ2-2	CASKQGGSTGELFF	TGTGCCAGCAAACAGGGGGGGAGCACCGGGGAGCTGTTTTTT
-	14	-	TRBV4-3	TRBJ1-5	CASSQEMGRQPQHF	TGCGCCAGCAGCCAAGAAATGGGCCGCCAGCCCCAGCATTTT
TRBD2	14	-	TRBV2	TRBJ2-1	CASMPGLAGNEQFF	TGTGCCAGCATGCCGGGACTAGCGGGCAATGAGCAGTTCTTC
TRBD2	15	once	TRBV27	TRBJ2-7	CASSGLAGNSYEQYF	TGTGCCAGCAGTGGACTAGCGGGGAACTCCTACGAGCAGTACTTC
-	14	-	TRBV27	TRBJ1-5	CASSPRRSNQPQHF	TGTGCCAGCAGTCCAAGGAGGAGCAATCAGCCCCAGCATTTT
TRBD1	20	-	TRBV19	TRBJ2-2	CASSIGVLGQGKVNTGELFF	TGTGCCAGTAGTATTGGAGTGTTGGGACAGGGAAAGGTGAACACCGGGGAGCTGTTTTTT
-	14	-	TRBV19	TRBJ2-3	CASKVSGRTDTQYF	TGTGCCAGTAAAGTCAGCGGGCGCACAGATACGCAGTATTTT
-	17	-	TRBV4-3	TRBJ1-1	CASSQGSTGSWNTEAFF	TGCGCCAGCAGCCAGGGCAGCACAGGGTCTTGGAACACTGAAGCTTTCTTT
-	16	-	TRBV27	TRBJ1-1	CASSLSRNRLNTEAFF	TGTGCCAGCAGTTTATCGCGAAACAGGTTGAACACTGAAGCTTTCTTT
TRBD2	15	-	TRBV11-2	TRBJ2-1	CASSPGLAENNEQFF	TGTGCCAGCAGCCCGGGACTAGCCGAAAACAATGAGCAGTTCTTC
-	13	-	TRBV4-1	TRBJ1-6	CASSQALRSPLHF	TGCGCCAGCAGCCAAGCCCTCCGTTCACCCCTCCACTTT
-	16	-	TRBV2	TRBJ2-2	CASSAGGAANTGELFF	TGTGCCAGCAGTGCAGGAGGGGCAGCGAACACCGGGGAGCTGTTTTTT
TRBD1	15	-	TRBV20-1	TRBJ1-3	CSASRDRGRWDTIYF	TGCAGTGCTAGTCGGGACAGGGGGCGATGGGACACCATATATTTT
TRBD1	16	-	TRBV5-6	TRBJ2-3	CASSGSGQGNTDTQYF	TGTGCCAGCAGCGGATCGGGACAGGGTAACACAGATACGCAGTATTTT
TRBD1	14	-	TRBV10-3	TRBJ1-2	CAISVDRGLVGYTF	TGTGCCATCAGTGTGGACAGGGGTCTCGTTGGCTACACCTTC
TRBD1	18	-	TRBV7-8	TRBJ1-6	CASSRGDRWSSYNSPLHF	TGTGCCAGCAGCCGCGGGGACAGGTGGAGCTCCTATAATTCACCCCTCCACTTT
-	13	once	TRBV6-1	TRBJ1-1	CAGYTEGEGRAFF	TGTGCCGGATATACTGAGGGGGAAGGTCGGGCTTTCTTT